This is a list of T cell receptor beta chains from one sample in a study of OX40 agonist ivuxolimab in advanced cancers. TCRdb's copy holds only in-frame clones and misses some; the assay was immunoSEQ multiplex PCR. Of tens of thousands of clones in the sample, approximately 86% were seen once. This specimen consisted of CD4+ or CD8+ T cells sorted from blood, obtained in a trial of the OX40 agonist ivuxolimab. These receptors were taken from an adult with an advanced solid tumor such as melanoma, head and neck, liver or kidney cancer. Each CDR3 is given with its conserved first and last residue. D genes are given only for firm matches. For some rows the clone size is stated as once, few or many, or as a class when expanded; others skip it.

NA	TRBV5-1	15	TRBJ2-5	NA	TGCGCCAGCAGCTTGCAGGGGAAAGGGGGGGAGACCCAGTACTTC	CASSLQGKGGETQYF
NA	TRBV11-2	13	TRBJ2-7	NA	TGTGCCAGCAGCTTTAGTAGTGGCGGCGAGCAGTACTTC	CASSFSSGGEQYF
TRBD2	TRBV5-1	17	TRBJ2-3	once	TGCGCCAGCAGCTTGGGCGACGGGACTAGCCTCACAGATACGCAGTATTTT	CASSLGDGTSLTDTQYF
NA	TRBV2	18	TRBJ2-7	NA	TGTGCCAGCAGTGAGGGGCAGCCTAGCGCCTCTTTCTCCTACGAGCAGTACTTC	CASSEGQPSASFSYEQYF
TRBD1	TRBV18	15	TRBJ1-2	NA	TGTGCCAGCTCACCGTCGACAGGGCCTAACTATGGCTACACCTTC	CASSPSTGPNYGYTF
TRBD1	TRBV4-2	15	TRBJ2-7	NA	TGTGCCAGCAGCCAAGAATTGGGGACAGCCTACGAGCAGTACTTC	CASSQELGTAYEQYF
NA	TRBV4-3	15	TRBJ2-7	NA	TGCGCCAGCAGCCAAGATCTGGGGGCAGTCTACGAGCAGTACTTC	CASSQDLGAVYEQYF
NA	TRBV4-2	15	TRBJ1-2	NA	TGTGCCAGCAGCCAAGAGTGGGAGTTGGGCTATGGCTACACCTTC	CASSQEWELGYGYTF
NA	TRBV11-3	13	TRBJ1-2	once	TGTGCCAGCAGCTTCCCTTGTACAGAGGGTGACACCTTC	CASSFPCTEGDTF
NA	TRBV7-9	11	TRBJ1-2	NA	TGTGCCATCGAGTTTGGGGGAGGCTACACCTTC	CAIEFGGGYTF
TRBD1	TRBV28	14	TRBJ2-3	NA	TGTGCCAGCAGTTCTGGACAGGGTACAGATACGCAGTATTTT	CASSSGQGTDTQYF
NA	TRBV14	15	TRBJ2-5	NA	TGTGCCAGCAGCCAAGATTCGGCGGGAATAGAGACCCAGTACTTC	CASSQDSAGIETQYF
NA	TRBV9	15	TRBJ2-5	NA	TGTGCCAGCAGCCCTTGGGGGGACTTCCAAGAGACCCAGTACTTC	CASSPWGDFQETQYF
NA	TRBV5-4	13	TRBJ2-1	NA	TGTGCCAGCAGCTTGTTCGGAAACAATGAGCAGTTCTTC	CASSLFGNNEQFF
NA	TRBV4-1	13	TRBJ1-5	NA	TGCGCCAGCAGCCAGAGGGCGTTTCAGCCCCAGCATTTT	CASSQRAFQPQHF
TRBD1	TRBV27	15	TRBJ2-3	NA	TGTGCCAGCAGTTATCCGGGACAGAGCACAGATACGCAGTATTTT	CASSYPGQSTDTQYF
TRBD2	TRBV7-3	16	TRBJ2-3	NA	TGTGCCAGCAGCTACGGACTAGCGGGACACACAGATACGCAGTATTTT	CASSYGLAGHTDTQYF
TRBD2	TRBV4-2	17	TRBJ2-1	NA	TGTGCCAGCAGCCAAGTGGTGACTAGCGGGAGTGCCAATGAGCAGTTCTTC	CASSQVVTSGSANEQFF
NA	TRBV7-2	12	TRBJ1-5	NA	TGTGCCAGCAGCTTAGACAATCAGCCCCAGCATTTT	CASSLDNQPQHF
NA	TRBV28	11	TRBJ2-7	NA	TGTGCCGGCAGTTTGGGGCACGAGCAGTACTTC	CAGSLGHEQYF
NA	TRBV7-6	14	TRBJ2-7	few	TGTGCCAGCAGCTTAGGAGGTCAACTTGGGGAGCAGTACTTC	CASSLGGQLGEQYF
TRBD1	TRBV10-3	17	TRBJ2-1	NA	TGTGCCATCAGACTCGGACAGGGGGCAAGCTCCTACAATGAGCAGTTCTTC	CAIRLGQGASSYNEQFF
TRBD2	TRBV18	16	TRBJ2-1	NA	TGTGCCAGCTCACTACCGGGACTAGCGGGAGGAGCTGAGCAGTTCTTC	CASSLPGLAGGAEQFF
NA	TRBV19	12	TRBJ1-2	few	TGTGCCACACTGACGCCTCACTATGGCTACACCTTC	CATLTPHYGYTF
TRBD2	TRBV6-1	19	TRBJ2-3	NA	TGTGCCAGCAGTGAAGCAATTTATAGCGGAGGGAGGGCCACAGATACGCAGTATTTT	CASSEAIYSGGRATDTQYF